This T cell receptor beta chain is from a study of blood T cell repertoires in COVID-19. Study as a whole: Donors in the United States, Italy and Spain gave samples during acute or convalescent COVID-19. The cDNA or gDNA used as material had been derived from T cells, B-cell-depleted T cells, or PBMCs.

The CDR3 has 17 amino acids. Germline assignment: CDR1 LNHDA and CDR2 SQIVND (reference sequence). Trimming removed 7 bases from V and 4 bases from J; junction bases left unmatched: 14. Seattle patient enrollment occurred during active infection, with longitudinal follow-up thereafter. Original handling: Counts of nucleated cells, estimated from reference gene primer amplification, were obtained. Sequencing was performed with immunoSEQ multiplex PCR; in TCRdb, only in-frame clones are kept and a portion is missing. V and J calls plus clone size are reproduced from that table; the DNA served to infer D and trimming. This table has some 240,000 clones, nearly 90% appearing once.

The sequencing sample was made of peripheral blood. This rearrangement joins TRBV19 to TRBJ1-2; TRBD1 matches 11 bases. The receptor's source is a woman aged 60-75 years with COVID-19, enrolled during active disease. DNA for the CDR3: TGTGCCAGTACCAATTCCGGGACAGGGGGAGCTGTCTATGGCTACACCTTC. As protein: CASTNSGTGGAVYGYTF.